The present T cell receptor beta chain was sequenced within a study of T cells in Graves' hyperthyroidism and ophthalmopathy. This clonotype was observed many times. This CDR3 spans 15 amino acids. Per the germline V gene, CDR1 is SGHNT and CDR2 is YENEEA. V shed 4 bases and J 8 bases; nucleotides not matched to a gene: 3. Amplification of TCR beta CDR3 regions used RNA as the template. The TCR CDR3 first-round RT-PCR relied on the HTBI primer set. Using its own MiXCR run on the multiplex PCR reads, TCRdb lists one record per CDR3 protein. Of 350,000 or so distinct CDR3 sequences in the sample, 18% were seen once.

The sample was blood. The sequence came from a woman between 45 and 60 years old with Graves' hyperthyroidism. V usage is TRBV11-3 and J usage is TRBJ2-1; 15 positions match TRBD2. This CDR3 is CASSSGTSGGHEQFF. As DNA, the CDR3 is TGTGCCAGCAGCTCCGGGACTAGCGGGGGGCATGAGCAGTTCTTC.